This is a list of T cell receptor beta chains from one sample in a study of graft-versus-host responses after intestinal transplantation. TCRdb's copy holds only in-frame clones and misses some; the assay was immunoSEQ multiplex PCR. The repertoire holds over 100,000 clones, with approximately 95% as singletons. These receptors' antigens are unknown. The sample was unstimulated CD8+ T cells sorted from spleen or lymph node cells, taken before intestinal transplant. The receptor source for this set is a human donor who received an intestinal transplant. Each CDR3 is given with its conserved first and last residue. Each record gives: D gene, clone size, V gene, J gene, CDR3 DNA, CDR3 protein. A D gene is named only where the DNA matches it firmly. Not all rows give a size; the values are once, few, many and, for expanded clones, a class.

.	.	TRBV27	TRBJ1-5	TGTGCCAGCAGTAATACAGGGCACGGTACTCAGCCCCAGCATTTT	CASSNTGHGTQPQHF
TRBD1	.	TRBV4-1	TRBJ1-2	TGCGCCAGCAGCGTAGGGGGCGATTACTTATATGGCTACACCTTC	CASSVGGDYLYGYTF
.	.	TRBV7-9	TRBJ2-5	TGTGCCAGCAACTTAGGTATCCGGGACCTCGAAGAGACCCAGTACTTC	CASNLGIRDLEETQYF
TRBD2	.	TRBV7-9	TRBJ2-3	TGTGCCAGCAGCGAGGGACTAGCGGGAACAGATACGCAGTATTTT	CASSEGLAGTDTQYF
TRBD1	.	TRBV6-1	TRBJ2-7	TGTGCCAGCAGTGAAATAGGACAGGTTAACTACGAGCAGTACTTC	CASSEIGQVNYEQYF
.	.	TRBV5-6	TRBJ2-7	TGTGCCAGCAGCCCGGGGACGGCCGAGCAGTACTTC	CASSPGTAEQYF
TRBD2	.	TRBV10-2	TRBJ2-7	TGCGCCAGCATGGGTCTAGCGGGGCCCCACTACGAGCAGTACTTC	CASMGLAGPHYEQYF
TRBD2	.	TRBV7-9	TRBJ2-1	TGTGCCAGCAGCTCTGGGGGGGATGAGCAGTTCTTC	CASSSGGDEQFF
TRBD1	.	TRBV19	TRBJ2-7	TGTGCCAGTAGTATGCGGAATACGCGACAGGGTCCCTACGAGCAGTACTTC	CASSMRNTRQGPYEQYF
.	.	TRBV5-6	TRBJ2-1	TGTGCCAGCAGCTTGAGCAGTGGATGGAATGAGCAGTTCTTC	CASSLSSGWNEQFF
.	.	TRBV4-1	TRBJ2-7	TGCGCCAGCAGCCATTTCCCGGGTTTGGGCTACGAGCAGTACTTC	CASSHFPGLGYEQYF
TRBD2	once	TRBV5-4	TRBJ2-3	TGTGCCAGCAGCTTGGCCGGCGGGGGGCGAGATACGCAGTATTTT	CASSLAGGGRDTQYF
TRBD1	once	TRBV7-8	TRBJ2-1	TGTGCCAGCAGCTTAAGGAGGACAGGTGACAATGAGCAGTTCTTC	CASSLRRTGDNEQFF
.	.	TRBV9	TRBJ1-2	TGTGCCAGCAGCGTGCCCCGGGACGGGGGGAACTATGGCTACACCTTC	CASSVPRDGGNYGYTF
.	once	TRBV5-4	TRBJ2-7	TGTGCCAGCAGCTTGCTTGGCGCCTCCTACGAGCAGTACTTC	CASSLLGASYEQYF
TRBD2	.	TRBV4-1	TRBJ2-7	TGCGCCAGCAGCGGGGGGGGACCCTACGAGCAGTACTTC	CASSGGGPYEQYF
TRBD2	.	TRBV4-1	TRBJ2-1	TGCGCCAGCAGCCCACTAGCGGGATACAATGAGCAGTTCTTC	CASSPLAGYNEQFF
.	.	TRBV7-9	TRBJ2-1	TGTGCCAGCAGCTCAGGGGCGGTGGAGATCTCCTACAATGAGCAGTTCTTC	CASSSGAVEISYNEQFF
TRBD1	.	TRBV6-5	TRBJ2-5	TGTGCCAGCACCGACAGGGCCCAAGAGACCCAGTACTTC	CASTDRAQETQYF
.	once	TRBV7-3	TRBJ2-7	TGTGCCAGCAGTAGGGAATGGTTAGACGAGCAGTACTTC	CASSREWLDEQYF
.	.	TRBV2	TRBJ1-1	TGTGCCAGCAGTGGCGGGACGCCGGAAGCTTTCTTT	CASSGGTPEAFF
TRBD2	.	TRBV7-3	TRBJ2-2	TGTGCCAGCAGCTCTGAGACTAGCGGGAGCCTTTCCCCCGGGGAGCTGTTTTTT	CASSSETSGSLSPGELFF
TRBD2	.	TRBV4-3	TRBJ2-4	TGCGCCAGCAGCCCCGGACTAGCGGACATTCAGTACTTC	CASSPGLADIQYF
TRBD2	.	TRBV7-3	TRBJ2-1	TGTGCCAGCAGCTCTCTAGGACTAGCGGGAGTCAATGAGCAGTTCTTC	CASSSLGLAGVNEQFF
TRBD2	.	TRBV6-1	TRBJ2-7	TGTGCCAGCGGGGCTAGCGGGACCACCTACGAGCAGTACTTC	CASGASGTTYEQYF
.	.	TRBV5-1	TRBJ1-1	TGCGCCAGCAGACCGGTGGGAGTGAACACTGAAGCTTTCTTT	CASRPVGVNTEAFF
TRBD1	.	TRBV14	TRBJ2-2	TGTGCCAGCAGCCAATGGGACAGGGCGAGGGCTAACACCGGGGAGCTGTTTTTT	CASSQWDRARANTGELFF
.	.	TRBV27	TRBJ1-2	TGTGCCAGCAGTTTATCGCCCAGGAACTATGGCTACACCTTC	CASSLSPRNYGYTF
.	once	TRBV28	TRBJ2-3	TGTGCCAGCAGACTACTAACCCCCGCCCGCACAGATACGCAGTATTTT	CASRLLTPARTDTQYF
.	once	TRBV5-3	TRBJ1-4	TGTGCCAGAAGCTTGGGGGTGGGTTCCGACTCAGGAAGTTGTGAAAAACTGTTTTTT	CARSLGVGSDSGSCEKLFF
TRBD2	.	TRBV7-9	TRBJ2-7	TGTGCCAGCAGTCTTATAGCGGGAGACTACGAGCAGTACTTC	CASSLIAGDYEQYF
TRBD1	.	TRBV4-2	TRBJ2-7	TGTGCCAGCAGCCAGGTCCGGGACAGCCCTTACGAGCAGTACTTC	CASSQVRDSPYEQYF
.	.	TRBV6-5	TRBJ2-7	TGTGCCAGCAGTTACGGGGGCAGCTACGAGCAGTACTTC	CASSYGGSYEQYF
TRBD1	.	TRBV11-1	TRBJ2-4	TGTGCCTGCCAGCGGGGACAGGGGAAGGACATTCAGTACTTC	CACQRGQGKDIQYF
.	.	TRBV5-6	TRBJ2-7	TGTGCCAGCAGCTTGGATGTCAGCGCGTCTCCCTACGAGCAGTACTTC	CASSLDVSASPYEQYF
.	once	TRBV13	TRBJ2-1	TGTGCCAGCAGCTTAGTGGGTAGCGGTGAGCAGTTCTTC	CASSLVGSGEQFF
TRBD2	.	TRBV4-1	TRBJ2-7	TGCGCCAGCAGCCAAGTAGCTAGCGGGAGCTACGAGCAGTACTTC	CASSQVASGSYEQYF
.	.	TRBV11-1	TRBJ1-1	TGTGCCAGCAGCCTATCCACGAACACTGAAGCTTTCTTT	CASSLSTNTEAFF
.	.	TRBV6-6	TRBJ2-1	TGTGCCAGCAGCCAATCCGGGGGGCATGAGCAGTTCTTC	CASSQSGGHEQFF
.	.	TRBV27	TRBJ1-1	TGTGCCAGCAGTCTCACAGTGAACACTGAAGCTTTCTTT	CASSLTVNTEAFF
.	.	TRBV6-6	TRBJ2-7	TGTGCCAGCAGTAACCCGGGACTTCAAAACGAGCAGTACTTC	CASSNPGLQNEQYF
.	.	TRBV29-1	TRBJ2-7	TGCAGCGTCTCCGGGGGCCTTAGCGGGCCTTCCTACGAGCAGTACTTC	CSVSGGLSGPSYEQYF
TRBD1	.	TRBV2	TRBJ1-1	TGTGCCAGCTTCAATTCGAGGGACAGGCAAGATGAAGCTTTCTTT	CASFNSRDRQDEAFF
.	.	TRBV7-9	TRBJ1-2	TGTGCCAGCAGCTTAGAAGGGGATGTGGCCTATGGCTACACCTTC	CASSLEGDVAYGYTF
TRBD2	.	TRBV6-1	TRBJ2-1	TGTGCCAGCAGTGAATGGGGGGGGGATCGATACAATGAGCAGTTCTTC	CASSEWGGDRYNEQFF
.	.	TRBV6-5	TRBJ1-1	TGTGCCAGCAGTTACCCCGGGACACCGAACACTGAAGCTTTCTTT	CASSYPGTPNTEAFF
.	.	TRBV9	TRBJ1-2	TGTGCCAGCAGCGAGATGTCCGACTATGGCTACACCTTC	CASSEMSDYGYTF
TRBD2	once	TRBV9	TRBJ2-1	TGTGCCAGCAGCGCTGGTGGACTAGCGGGGGGCTACAATGAGCAGTTCTTC	CASSAGGLAGGYNEQFF
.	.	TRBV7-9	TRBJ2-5	TGTGCCAGCAGCAAAACCGGGACTCGTTCCCAAGAGACCCAGTACTTC	CASSKTGTRSQETQYF
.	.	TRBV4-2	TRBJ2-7	TGTGCCAGCAGCCAAGCGAGGGACGAGCAGTACTTC	CASSQARDEQYF
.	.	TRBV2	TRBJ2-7	TGTGCCAGCAGGGCCCAGGTTTTCCCAGTGCTCTCCTACGAGCAGTACTTC	CASRAQVFPVLSYEQYF
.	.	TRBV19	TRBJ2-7	TGTGCCAGTAGTATTACTAGCAGCTACGAGCAGTACTTC	CASSITSSYEQYF
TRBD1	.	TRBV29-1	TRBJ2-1	TGCAGCGTTGTAGGCAGGGGGACCGACAATGAGCAGTTCTTC	CSVVGRGTDNEQFF
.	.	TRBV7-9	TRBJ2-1	TGTGCCAGCAGCTTAGCGCCGGAGATCCAGGACTACAATGAGCAGTTCTTC	CASSLAPEIQDYNEQFF
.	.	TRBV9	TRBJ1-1	TGTGCCAGCAGCCTACAGGGACGTGACACTGAAGCTTTCTTT	CASSLQGRDTEAFF
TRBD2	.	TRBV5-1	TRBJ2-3	TGCGCCAGCAGCTTGCGGGAGGGGAGCACAGATACGCAGTATTTT	CASSLREGSTDTQYF